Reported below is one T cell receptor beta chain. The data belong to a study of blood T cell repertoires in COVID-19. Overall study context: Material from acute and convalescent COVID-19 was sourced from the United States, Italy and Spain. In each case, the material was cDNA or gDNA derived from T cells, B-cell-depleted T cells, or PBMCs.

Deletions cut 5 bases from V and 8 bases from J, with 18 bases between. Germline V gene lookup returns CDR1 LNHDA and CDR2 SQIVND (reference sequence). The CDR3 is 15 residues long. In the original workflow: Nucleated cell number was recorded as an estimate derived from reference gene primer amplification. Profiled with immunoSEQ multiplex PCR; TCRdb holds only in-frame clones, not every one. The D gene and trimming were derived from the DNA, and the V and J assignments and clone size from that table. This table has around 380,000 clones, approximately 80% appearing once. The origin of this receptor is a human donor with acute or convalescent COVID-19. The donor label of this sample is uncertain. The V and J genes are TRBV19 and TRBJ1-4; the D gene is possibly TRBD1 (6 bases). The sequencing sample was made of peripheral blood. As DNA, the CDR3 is TGTGCCAGTAGTGCCAGACAGGCGCTCCGCGAAAAACTGTTTTTT. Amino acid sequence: CASSARQALREKLFF.